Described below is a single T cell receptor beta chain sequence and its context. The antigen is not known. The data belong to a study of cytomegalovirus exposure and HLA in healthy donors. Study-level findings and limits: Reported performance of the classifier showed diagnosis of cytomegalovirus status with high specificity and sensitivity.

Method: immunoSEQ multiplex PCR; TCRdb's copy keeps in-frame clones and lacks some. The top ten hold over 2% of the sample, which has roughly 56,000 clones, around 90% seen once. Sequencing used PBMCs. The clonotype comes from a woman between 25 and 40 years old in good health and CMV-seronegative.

The CDR3 reads CASSSYRANYGYTF. The CDR3 nucleotides are TGTGCCAGCAGCTCGTACAGGGCGAACTATGGCTACACCTTC. The rearrangement joins TRBV7-2 to TRBJ1-2; maybe TRBD1 (6 bases). V lost 4 bases to trimming and J lost 2 bases, with 11 bases between them. Germline lookup yields CDR1 SGHTA and CDR2 FQGNSA. This CDR3 has 14 amino acids.